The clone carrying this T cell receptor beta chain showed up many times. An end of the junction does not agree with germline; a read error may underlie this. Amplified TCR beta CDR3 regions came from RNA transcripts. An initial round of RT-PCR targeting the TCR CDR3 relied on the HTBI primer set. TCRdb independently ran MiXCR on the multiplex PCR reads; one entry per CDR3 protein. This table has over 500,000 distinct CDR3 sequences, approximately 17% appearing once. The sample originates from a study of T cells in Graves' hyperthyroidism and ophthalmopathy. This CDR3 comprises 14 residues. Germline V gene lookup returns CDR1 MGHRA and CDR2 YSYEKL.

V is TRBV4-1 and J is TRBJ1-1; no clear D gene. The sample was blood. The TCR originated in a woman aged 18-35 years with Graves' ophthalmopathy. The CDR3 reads CASSQGRENTEAFF. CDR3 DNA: TGTGCCAGCAGCCAAGGTCGCGAGAACACTGAAGCTTTCTTT.